Listed below are T cell receptor beta chains from one sample, sequenced in a study of Ad26.COV2.S vaccination and SARS-CoV-2 variants. The protocol was immunoSEQ multiplex PCR, while the TCRdb copy is restricted to in-frame clones and leaves out a portion. The repertoire holds 360,000 or so clones, with over 75% as singletons. The sample here was peripheral blood, taken in a trial of Ad26.COV2.S vaccine versus placebo. The origin of the receptors is a person between 18 and 59 years old who received the Ad26.COV2.S COVID-19 vaccine or a placebo. Both conserved end residues are part of each CDR3. Each record gives: V gene, D gene, clone size, J gene, CDR3 DNA, CDR3 protein. A D gene is named only where the DNA matches it firmly. The size of a clone is reported for some rows only, either as once, few or many, or as a class for expanded clones.

v_gene: TRBV6-6; d_gene: NA; abundance: NA; j_gene: TRBJ2-7; CDR3nt: TGTGCCAGCAGTTCTCTCCTGGGAAATCTCTACGAGCAGTACTTC; CDR3aa: CASSSLLGNLYEQYF
v_gene: TRBV12-5; d_gene: NA; abundance: once; j_gene: TRBJ1-1; CDR3nt: TGTGCTAGTGGTTTGATCCGGGGGGAAGCTTTCTTT; CDR3aa: CASGLIRGEAFF
v_gene: TRBV30; d_gene: TRBD1; abundance: NA; j_gene: TRBJ2-7; CDR3nt: TGTGCCTGGAAGGGGGACAGCCTCAACGAGCAGTACTTC; CDR3aa: CAWKGDSLNEQYF
v_gene: TRBV19; d_gene: TRBD1; abundance: NA; j_gene: TRBJ2-1; CDR3nt: TGTGCCAGTAAAGGAGTCTCAGGGGGCCTTAATGAGCAGTTCTTC; CDR3aa: CASKGVSGGLNEQFF
v_gene: TRBV20-1; d_gene: NA; abundance: once; j_gene: TRBJ2-4; CDR3nt: TGCAGTGCTAGTGGGGGGGCTTGGGCCAAAAACATTCAGTACTTC; CDR3aa: CSASGGAWAKNIQYF
v_gene: TRBV5-1; d_gene: NA; abundance: NA; j_gene: TRBJ1-1; CDR3nt: TGCGCCAGCAGCTTACAGGGTCAAGGGAACACTGAAGCTTTCTTT; CDR3aa: CASSLQGQGNTEAFF
v_gene: TRBV11-2; d_gene: NA; abundance: NA; j_gene: TRBJ2-7; CDR3nt: TGTGCCAGCAGCAGCTTAAAAGGCAGATTGGAGCAGTACTTC; CDR3aa: CASSSLKGRLEQYF
v_gene: TRBV30; d_gene: NA; abundance: NA; j_gene: TRBJ1-6; CDR3nt: TGTGGCTGGGGCCGGGGGGCCGTAAATAATTCACCCCTCCACTTT; CDR3aa: CGWGRGAVNNSPLHF
v_gene: TRBV30; d_gene: NA; abundance: NA; j_gene: TRBJ1-3; CDR3nt: TGTGCCTGGAGTGTAAACGGGGCTGGAAACACCATATATTTT; CDR3aa: CAWSVNGAGNTIYF
v_gene: TRBV30; d_gene: TRBD2; abundance: few; j_gene: TRBJ2-3; CDR3nt: TGTGCCTGCTCAGCGGGGGGGCCGGGTACGCAGTATTTT; CDR3aa: CACSAGGPGTQYF
v_gene: TRBV5-1; d_gene: NA; abundance: NA; j_gene: TRBJ1-4; CDR3nt: TGCGCCAGCAGCTTACTAGGGGCGAGGGCTAATGAAAAACTGTTTTTT; CDR3aa: CASSLLGARANEKLFF
v_gene: TRBV10-1; d_gene: NA; abundance: NA; j_gene: TRBJ2-7; CDR3nt: TGCGCCAGCACACTAACAGGACCTTCCTACGAGCAGTACTTC; CDR3aa: CASTLTGPSYEQYF
v_gene: TRBV10-3; d_gene: TRBD2; abundance: NA; j_gene: TRBJ2-7; CDR3nt: TGTGCCGCCAGCGGGGACTACGAGCAGTACTTC; CDR3aa: CAASGDYEQYF
v_gene: TRBV19; d_gene: NA; abundance: NA; j_gene: TRBJ2-1; CDR3nt: TGTGCCAGTAGTAGACTCGCCGCCGAGCAGTTCTTC; CDR3aa: CASSRLAAEQFF
v_gene: TRBV3-1/TRBV3-2; d_gene: TRBD2; abundance: NA; j_gene: TRBJ2-1; CDR3nt: TGTGCCAGCAGACAAAGGAGCGGGGTGACCAATGAGCAGTTCTTC; CDR3aa: CASRQRSGVTNEQFF
v_gene: TRBV19; d_gene: NA; abundance: NA; j_gene: TRBJ2-3; CDR3nt: TGTGCCAGTAGTATAGCGGGGGGCACAGATACGCAGTATTTT; CDR3aa: CASSIAGGTDTQYF
v_gene: TRBV25-1; d_gene: NA; abundance: NA; j_gene: TRBJ1-4; CDR3nt: TGTGCCAGCAGTGAATTTCGGGGGGCAACTAATGAAAAACTGTTTTTT; CDR3aa: CASSEFRGATNEKLFF
v_gene: TRBV9; d_gene: TRBD1; abundance: NA; j_gene: TRBJ2-7; CDR3nt: TGTGCCAGCAGCTCTGGGACAGTTTCCTACGAGCAGTACTTC; CDR3aa: CASSSGTVSYEQYF
v_gene: TRBV5-1; d_gene: TRBD2; abundance: NA; j_gene: TRBJ2-7; CDR3nt: TGCGCCAGCAGCAAGGGGACTAGCGGGGGGGCAAGCAGGTCCGAGCAGTACTTC; CDR3aa: CASSKGTSGGASRSEQYF
v_gene: TRBV19; d_gene: NA; abundance: NA; j_gene: TRBJ1-5; CDR3nt: TGTGCCAGTATGCATAAATGGGGGGTCTACAATCAGCCCCAGCATTTT; CDR3aa: CASMHKWGVYNQPQHF
v_gene: TRBV21-1; d_gene: NA; abundance: NA; j_gene: TRBJ1-6; CDR3nt: TGTGCCAGCCAGAAGGGATTACGCCGGAGAAATTCACCCCTCCACTTT; CDR3aa: CASQKGLRRRNSPLHF
v_gene: TRBV19; d_gene: NA; abundance: NA; j_gene: TRBJ1-1; CDR3nt: TGTGCCAGTAGATGGGCAGGCACTGAAGCTTTCTTT; CDR3aa: CASRWAGTEAFF
v_gene: TRBV5-1; d_gene: NA; abundance: NA; j_gene: TRBJ1-2; CDR3nt: TGCGCCAGCAGCACGGGCGAGGGGGGAGGCTATGGCTACACCTTC; CDR3aa: CASSTGEGGGYGYTF
v_gene: TRBV7-3; d_gene: NA; abundance: once; j_gene: TRBJ2-7; CDR3nt: TGTGCCAGCAGCTTATCTCGGAGTTACGGGGAGCAGTACTTC; CDR3aa: CASSLSRSYGEQYF
v_gene: TRBV27; d_gene: NA; abundance: NA; j_gene: TRBJ1-2; CDR3nt: TGTGCCAGCAGCCCCCCCGCAGGGGACTATGGCTACACCTTC; CDR3aa: CASSPPAGDYGYTF
v_gene: TRBV9; d_gene: NA; abundance: once; j_gene: TRBJ1-1; CDR3nt: TGTGCCAGCAGCCTAGGGGCGGGGCTGAACACTGAAGCTTTCTTT; CDR3aa: CASSLGAGLNTEAFF
v_gene: TRBV5-1; d_gene: NA; abundance: NA; j_gene: TRBJ2-7; CDR3nt: TGCGCCAGCAGGGCAGGGGCCACCTACGAGCAGTACTTC; CDR3aa: CASRAGATYEQYF
v_gene: TRBV13; d_gene: TRBD2; abundance: NA; j_gene: TRBJ2-6; CDR3nt: TGTGCCAGCAGCTCAGGGGCTAGCGGGGGGGCCTCTGGGGCCAACGTCCTGACTTTC; CDR3aa: CASSSGASGGASGANVLTF
v_gene: TRBV13; d_gene: TRBD1; abundance: NA; j_gene: TRBJ2-7; CDR3nt: TGTGCCAGCAGCTCAGGGACAGTCTCCTACGAGCAGTACTTC; CDR3aa: CASSSGTVSYEQYF
v_gene: TRBV2; d_gene: NA; abundance: NA; j_gene: TRBJ2-2; CDR3nt: TGTGCCAGCAAGGGACAAGCGAACACCGGGGAGCTGTTTTTT; CDR3aa: CASKGQANTGELFF
v_gene: TRBV14; d_gene: NA; abundance: NA; j_gene: TRBJ2-1; CDR3nt: TGTGCCAGCAGCCACCCAGATTACAATGAGCAGTTCTTC; CDR3aa: CASSHPDYNEQFF
v_gene: TRBV7-2; d_gene: TRBD2; abundance: NA; j_gene: TRBJ2-7; CDR3nt: TGTGCCAGCAGCTTAGAACTAGCGGGGCCCAGGGACGAGCAGTACTTC; CDR3aa: CASSLELAGPRDEQYF
v_gene: TRBV4-1; d_gene: NA; abundance: NA; j_gene: TRBJ1-1; CDR3nt: TGCGCCAGCAGCCACACGACAGCTGAAGCTTTCTTT; CDR3aa: CASSHTTAEAFF
v_gene: TRBV5-5; d_gene: TRBD1; abundance: NA; j_gene: TRBJ1-2; CDR3nt: TGTGCCAGCAGCTCACAGACAGGGACCCTCTATGGCTACACCTTC; CDR3aa: CASSSQTGTLYGYTF
v_gene: TRBV30; d_gene: NA; abundance: NA; j_gene: TRBJ1-3; CDR3nt: TGTGCCTGGAGTGTGACAGACTCTGGAAACACCATATATTTT; CDR3aa: CAWSVTDSGNTIYF
v_gene: TRBV21-1; d_gene: NA; abundance: NA; j_gene: TRBJ1-5; CDR3nt: TGTGCCAGCAGCCTAAAAGTCGGGGTCCCCTATAGCAATCAGCCCCAGCATTTT; CDR3aa: CASSLKVGVPYSNQPQHF
v_gene: TRBV2; d_gene: NA; abundance: NA; j_gene: TRBJ2-3; CDR3nt: TGTGCCACCGCCGAGCGAGATACGCAGTATTTT; CDR3aa: CATAERDTQYF
v_gene: TRBV5-4; d_gene: TRBD1; abundance: NA; j_gene: TRBJ1-5; CDR3nt: TGTGCCAGCAGCTTGGGGCCTGGGACAGGACAGCCCCAGCATTTT; CDR3aa: CASSLGPGTGQPQHF
v_gene: TRBV6-6; d_gene: TRBD1; abundance: few; j_gene: TRBJ2-7; CDR3nt: TGTGCCAGCAGTGCACAGGGGATCTTCTCCTACGAGCAGTACTTC; CDR3aa: CASSAQGIFSYEQYF
v_gene: TRBV4-2; d_gene: TRBD1; abundance: NA; j_gene: TRBJ1-2; CDR3nt: TGTGCCAGCAGCCAAGATCGTCGGGACAGGGGCTACACCTTC; CDR3aa: CASSQDRRDRGYTF
v_gene: TRBV12-3/TRBV12-4; d_gene: NA; abundance: NA; j_gene: TRBJ2-5; CDR3nt: TGTGCCAGCAGCCCCGGGGGGACCCAGTACTTC; CDR3aa: CASSPGGTQYF
v_gene: TRBV4-1; d_gene: TRBD2; abundance: NA; j_gene: TRBJ2-7; CDR3nt: TGCGCCAGCAGCCAAGATTGGGGGACTAGCGAACAGTACTTC; CDR3aa: CASSQDWGTSEQYF
v_gene: TRBV28; d_gene: TRBD2; abundance: NA; j_gene: TRBJ2-7; CDR3nt: TGTGCCAGCAGTTTATCTAGGGCTAGCGGGGCCGAGCAGTACTTC; CDR3aa: CASSLSRASGAEQYF
v_gene: TRBV6-5; d_gene: NA; abundance: NA; j_gene: TRBJ1-2; CDR3nt: TGTGCCAGCATCTCCGCCTTCGGTGGCTACACCTTC; CDR3aa: CASISAFGGYTF
v_gene: TRBV4-3; d_gene: TRBD2; abundance: NA; j_gene: TRBJ2-3; CDR3nt: TGCGCCAGCAGCCAAGATGGGGCTAGCGGGGGCTCACAGAGGCCGCAGTATTTT; CDR3aa: CASSQDGASGGSQRPQYF
v_gene: TRBV7-2; d_gene: NA; abundance: NA; j_gene: TRBJ2-1; CDR3nt: TGTGCCAGCAGCCCGCAGGGCTTCAATGAGCAGTTCTTC; CDR3aa: CASSPQGFNEQFF
v_gene: TRBV12-3/TRBV12-4; d_gene: NA; abundance: NA; j_gene: TRBJ1-5; CDR3nt: TGTGCCAGCAGTTTAGGGTGGAATCAGCCCCAGCATTTT; CDR3aa: CASSLGWNQPQHF
v_gene: TRBV9; d_gene: NA; abundance: NA; j_gene: TRBJ2-3; CDR3nt: TGTGCCAGCAGCTCCAGGGCTGGAGATACGCAGTATTTT; CDR3aa: CASSSRAGDTQYF
v_gene: TRBV10-3; d_gene: TRBD1; abundance: NA; j_gene: TRBJ1-6; CDR3nt: TGTGCCATCAGTGTCGGGACAGGCGATAATTCACCCCTCCACTTT; CDR3aa: CAISVGTGDNSPLHF
v_gene: TRBV10-3; d_gene: NA; abundance: NA; j_gene: TRBJ1-6; CDR3nt: TGTGCCACCCACGGAGCAAGTTCACCCCTCCACTTT; CDR3aa: CATHGASSPLHF
v_gene: TRBV6-4; d_gene: NA; abundance: NA; j_gene: TRBJ1-5; CDR3nt: TGTGCCAGCAGTGACTGGGGCAGATATCAGCCCCAGCATTTT; CDR3aa: CASSDWGRYQPQHF
v_gene: TRBV7-9; d_gene: NA; abundance: NA; j_gene: TRBJ2-1; CDR3nt: TGTGCCGGCCTGGGGGACAATGAGCAGTTCTTC; CDR3aa: CAGLGDNEQFF
v_gene: TRBV7-3; d_gene: NA; abundance: NA; j_gene: TRBJ2-3; CDR3nt: TGTGCCAGCAGCTTCGACGAGGGCACAGATACGCAGTATTTT; CDR3aa: CASSFDEGTDTQYF
v_gene: TRBV27; d_gene: NA; abundance: NA; j_gene: TRBJ2-3; CDR3nt: TGTGCCAGCAGGGACAGAAGCACAGATACGCAGTATTTT; CDR3aa: CASRDRSTDTQYF